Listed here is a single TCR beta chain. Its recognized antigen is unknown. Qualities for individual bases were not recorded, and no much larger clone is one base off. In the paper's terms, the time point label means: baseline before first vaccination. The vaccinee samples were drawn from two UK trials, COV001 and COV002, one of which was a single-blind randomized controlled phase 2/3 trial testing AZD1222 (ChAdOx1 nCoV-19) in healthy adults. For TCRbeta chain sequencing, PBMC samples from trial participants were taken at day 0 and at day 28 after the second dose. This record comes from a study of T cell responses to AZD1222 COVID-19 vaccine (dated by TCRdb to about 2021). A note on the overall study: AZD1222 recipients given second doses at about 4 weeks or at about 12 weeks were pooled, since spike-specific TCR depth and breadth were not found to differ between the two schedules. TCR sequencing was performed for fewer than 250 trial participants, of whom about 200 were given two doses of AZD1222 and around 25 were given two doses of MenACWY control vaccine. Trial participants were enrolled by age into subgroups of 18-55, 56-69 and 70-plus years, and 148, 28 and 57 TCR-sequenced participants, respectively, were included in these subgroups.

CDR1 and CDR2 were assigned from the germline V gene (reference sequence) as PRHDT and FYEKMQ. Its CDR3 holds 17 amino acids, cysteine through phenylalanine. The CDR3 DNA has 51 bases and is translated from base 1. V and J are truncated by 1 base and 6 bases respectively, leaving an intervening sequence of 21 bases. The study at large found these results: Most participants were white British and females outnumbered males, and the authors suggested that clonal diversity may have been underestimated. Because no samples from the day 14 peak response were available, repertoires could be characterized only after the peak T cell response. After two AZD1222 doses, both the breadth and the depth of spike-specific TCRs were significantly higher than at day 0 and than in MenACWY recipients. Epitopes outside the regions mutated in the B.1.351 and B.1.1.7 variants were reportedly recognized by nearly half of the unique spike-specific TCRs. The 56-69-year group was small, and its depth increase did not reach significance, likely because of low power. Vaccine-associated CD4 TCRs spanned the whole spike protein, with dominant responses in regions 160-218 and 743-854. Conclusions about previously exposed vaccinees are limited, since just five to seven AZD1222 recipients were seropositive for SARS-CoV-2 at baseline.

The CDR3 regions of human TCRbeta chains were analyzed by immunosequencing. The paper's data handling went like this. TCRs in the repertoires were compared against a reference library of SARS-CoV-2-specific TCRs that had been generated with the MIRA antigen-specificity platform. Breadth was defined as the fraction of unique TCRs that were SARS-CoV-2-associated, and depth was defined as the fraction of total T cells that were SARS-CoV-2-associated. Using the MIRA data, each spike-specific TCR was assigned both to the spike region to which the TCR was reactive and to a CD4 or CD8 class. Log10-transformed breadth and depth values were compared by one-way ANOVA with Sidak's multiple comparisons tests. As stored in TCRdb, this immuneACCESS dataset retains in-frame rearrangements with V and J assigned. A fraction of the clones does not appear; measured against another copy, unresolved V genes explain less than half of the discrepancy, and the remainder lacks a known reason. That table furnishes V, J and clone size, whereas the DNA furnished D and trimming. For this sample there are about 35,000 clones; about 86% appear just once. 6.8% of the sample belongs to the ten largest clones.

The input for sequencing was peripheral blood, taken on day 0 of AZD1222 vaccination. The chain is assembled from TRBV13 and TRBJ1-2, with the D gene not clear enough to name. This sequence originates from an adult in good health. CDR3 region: CASSLEPQNDGPDGYTF. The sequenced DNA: TGTGCCAGCAGCTTAGAACCCCAGAACGATGGGCCGGATGGCTACACCTTC.